These 14 T cell receptor beta chains were sequenced from one sample in a study of cytomegalovirus exposure and HLA in healthy donors. Primers for the PCR totalled 60 Vbeta and 13 Jbeta. Profiled with immunoSEQ multiplex PCR; TCRdb holds only in-frame clones, not every one. The sample comprises some 200,000 clones, approximately 59% of which are singletons, and around 2.9% rests with the top ten. The specimen was PBMCs. These TCRs come from a man aged 35-49 years in good health and CMV-seronegative.

This clone was seen a few times. The chain couples TRBV6-1 to TRBJ2-1; 12 bases map to TRBD2. V trimming: 6 bases; J trimming: 6 bases; junction bases outside the gene matches: 6. Germline CDR1 and CDR2: MNHNS and SASEGT. The CDR3 totals 15 residues. This chain's CDR3 is CASSRLAGAFNEQFF. The CDR3 nucleotides are TGTGCCAGCAGCAGACTAGCGGGAGCCTTCAATGAGCAGTTCTTC.

V is TRBV5-4 and J is TRBJ2-3; TRBD1 might be the D (6 bases). From germline, CDR1 is SGHNT and CDR2 YYREEE (reference sequence). Trimming removed 6 bases at V and 8 bases at J, with 16 bases between. The CDR3 has 13 residues. CDR3 nucleotides: TGTGCCAGCAACAGACAGGCCTCCGGTACGCAGTATTTT. Residues: CASNRQASGTQYF.

This clone has a handful of counts. In DNA, the CDR3 is TGTGCCAGCAGCCCCAGAGGGGGTGAGCAGTTCTTC. This codes for CASSPRGGEQFF. This rearrangement joins TRBV13 to TRBJ2-1; D possibly corresponds to TRBD1 (6 bases). Per germline, CDR1 PRHDT and CDR2 FYEKMQ (reference sequence). Trimming cost V 5 bases and J 9 bases, with 11 bases left between them. The CDR3 extends over 12 amino acids.

This chain uses TRBV29-1 with TRBJ2-1, with 10 bases lining up with TRBD1. In germline, CDR1 is SQVTM, CDR2 ANQGSEA. Trimming removed 5 bases from V and 1 base from J; junction bases left unmatched: 8. The CDR3 spans 16 residues. The CDR3, as DNA: TGCAGCGTTCGCGGACAGGGGGGGATGTCCTACAATGAGCAGTTCTTC. Residues: CSVRGQGGMSYNEQFF.

The V gene is TRBV21-1, the J gene TRBJ1-2. TRBV21-1 counts as a pseudogene. The CDR3 extends over 18 amino acids. This CDR3 is CASSKIKSSGLDYYGYTF. CDR3 in DNA: TGTGCCAGCAGCAAGATAAAATCCTCAGGACTGGACTACTATGGCTACACCTTC.

This clone was found a few times. J is TRBJ1-6 and V is TRBV5-4; 7 bases align to TRBD1. Germline V gene sequence: CDR1 SGHNT, CDR2 YYREEE (reference sequence). After removal of 4 bases from V and 9 bases from J, the junction contained 16 bases not matched to a gene. The CDR3 length is 17 residues. In DNA, the CDR3 is TGTGCCAGCAGCGCGGGACCAAGACAGGGCTCGACTTCACCCCTCCACTTT. Its protein is CASSAGPRQGSTSPLHF.

V gene TRBV7-2 combines with J gene TRBJ2-7; D is possibly TRBD1 (6 bases). Trimming pared 2 bases from V and 4 bases from J, leaving 9 bases between. The CDR3 spans 13 residues. CDR1 is SGHTA, CDR2 FQGNSA, per germline. CDR3 sequence: CASSLHREYEQYF. CDR3 DNA sequence: TGTGCCAGCAGCTTACACAGGGAGTACGAGCAGTACTTC.

The V gene is TRBV19, the J gene TRBJ1-2; D ambiguous. Trimming cost V 7 bases and J 4 bases, with 19 bases left between them. Looked up from germline, CDR1 is LNHDA and CDR2 is SQIVND (reference sequence). The CDR3 extends over 15 amino acids. The CDR3 is CASITEGSRSYGYTF. The CDR3 DNA reads as TGTGCCAGTATCACGGAGGGCTCGAGGTCCTATGGCTACACCTTC.

The J gene is TRBJ1-2, the V gene TRBV7-9, with D uncertain. This CDR3 contains 14 residues. V was clipped by 2 bases and J by 7 bases, with 14 bases between them. In germline, CDR1 is SEHNR, CDR2 FQNEAQ (reference sequence). CDR3: CASSLIAGKPGYTF. The CDR3 DNA follows: TGTGCCAGCAGCTTAATAGCGGGGAAGCCTGGCTACACCTTC.

This clone has a handful of counts. The chain has TRBV29-1 and TRBJ2-1; TRBD2 aligns across 7 bases. The germline gives CDR1 SQVTM, CDR2 ANQGSEA. V lost 4 bases, J lost 6 bases, and 3 bases stayed unmatched. This CDR3 comprises 12 residues. As DNA, the CDR3 is TGCAGCGTTGTAGGGACTACCAATGAGCAGTTCTTC. It codes for CSVVGTTNEQFF.

This chain joins TRBV7-9 and TRBJ2-6; 9 positions match TRBD1. This CDR3 is 17 amino acids long. CDR1 is SEHNR, CDR2 FQNEAQ, per germline (reference sequence). V shed 5 bases and J 0 bases; nucleotides not matched to a gene: 5. CDR3 amino acids: CASSPGTGNSGANVLTF. As DNA, the CDR3 is TGTGCCAGCAGCCCAGGGACAGGGAACTCTGGGGCCAACGTCCTGACTTTC.

V is TRBV6-6 and J is TRBJ2-7; 11 bases are shared with TRBD2. The CDR3 sequence is 15 residues long. In germline, CDR1 is MNHNY, CDR2 SVGAGI (reference sequence). V lost 6 bases, J lost 3 bases, and 7 bases stayed unmatched. This chain's CDR3 is CASRSTSGGIYEQYF. The CDR3 DNA reads as TGTGCCAGCAGGTCAACTAGCGGGGGTATCTACGAGCAGTACTTC.

For this clone: One end of the junction fails to match germline, which may point to a read error. The V gene is TRBV7-9, the J gene TRBJ2-6; possible D gene TRBD2, 5 bases. Germline CDR1 is SEHNR and CDR2 is FQNEAQ (reference sequence). This CDR3 comprises 16 residues. Here the CDR3 reads CSSSLVAGAGANVLTF. CDR3 DNA: TGTTCCAGCAGCTTAGTAGCCGGGGCTGGGGCCAACGTCCTGACTTTC. The complete variable domain, with remaining parts taken from reference TRBV7-9 and TRBJ2-6, reads DTGVSQNPRHKITKRGQNVTFRCDPISEHNRLYWYRQTLGQGPEFLTYFQNEAQLEKSRLLSDRFSAERPKGSFSTLEIQRTEQGDSAMYLCSSSLVAGAGANVLTFGAGSRLTVL.

The chain joins TRBV29-1 to TRBJ2-1; D possibly corresponds to TRBD1 (5 bases). The CDR3 consists of 13 residues. Germline values: CDR1 SQVTM, CDR2 ANQGSEA. V dropped 3 bases and J dropped 9 bases, with 15 bases sitting between them. In DNA, the CDR3 is TGCAGCGTTGATTCCGCGACAGTACGTGAGCAGTTCTTC. Translating it yields CSVDSATVREQFF.